These 14 T cell receptor beta chains were all obtained from the same sample, sequenced in a study of blood T cell repertoires in COVID-19. Assay used: immunoSEQ multiplex PCR; TCRdb lists only in-frame clones, some missing. The data show 190,000 or so clones, around 87% seen once. Specimen: peripheral blood. These receptors originate from a man aged 35 to 55 with active or convalescent COVID-19.

The chain has TRBV10-3 and TRBJ1-2; 8 positions match TRBD1. Per the germline V gene, CDR1 is ENHRY and CDR2 is SYGVKD. The V and J ends lost 8 bases and 4 bases, in that order; junction bases with no gene match: 3. This CDR3 is 12 amino acids long. The CDR3 DNA follows: TGTGCCATCTCCGGGACAGGCTATGGCTACACCTTC. Encoded protein: CAISGTGYGYTF.

The genes are TRBV30 and TRBJ1-2, with a weak D call TRBD1 (6 bases). V dropped 3 bases and J dropped 5 bases, with 16 bases sitting between them. Germline CDR1 reads GTSNPN; CDR2 reads SVGIG (reference sequence). The CDR3 covers 14 residues. DNA of the CDR3: TGTGCCTGGAGCCTAGAGGCCAGGGGTTATGGCTACACCTTC. This translates into CAWSLEARGYGYTF.

V usage is TRBV28 and J usage is TRBJ1-2; maybe TRBD1 (6 bases). The germline V gene encodes CDR1 MDHEN and CDR2 SYDVKM. Trimming cost V 3 bases and J 4 bases, with 9 bases left between them. The length of the CDR3 is 13 residues. In nucleotides, the CDR3 is TGTGCCAGCAGTTTCCAGGACAGCTATGGCTACACCTTC. It encodes CASSFQDSYGYTF.

V gene TRBV18 combines with J gene TRBJ2-7; perhaps TRBD2 as D (6 bases). Germline V gene lookup returns CDR1 KGHSH and CDR2 LQKENI. Trimming left V 3 bases short and J 7 bases short, with 16 bases between. CDR3 length: 14 residues. The CDR3 DNA follows: TGTGCCAGCTCACCCGACTTGAGCGCGGGGGAGCAGTACTTC. Translation: CASSPDLSAGEQYF.

The chain couples TRBV5-1 to TRBJ2-2; 7 bases fit TRBD2. Germline V lookup: CDR1 SGHRS, CDR2 YFSETQ. Losses at the gene ends were 4 bases for V and 5 bases for J; bases not matched to a gene: 5. This CDR3 has 14 amino acids. The CDR3 is CASSREGWTGELFF. The CDR3 nucleotides are TGCGCCAGCAGCAGGGAGGGTTGGACCGGGGAGCTGTTTTTT.

This chain connects TRBV7-9 to TRBJ1-3, with unresolved D. With 6 bases removed from V and 3 bases from J, the gap between germline ends came to 18 bases. The germline V gene encodes CDR1 SEHNR and CDR2 FQNEAQ (reference sequence). The CDR3 contains 16 residues. CDR3 in amino acids: CASSQLVYGGGNTIYF. The CDR3 DNA sequence: TGTGCCAGCAGTCAATTAGTTTACGGAGGTGGAAACACCATATATTTT.

The V gene is TRBV3-1 (or the pseudogene TRBV3-2), the J gene TRBJ1-6, with D tentatively TRBD1 (5 bases). Trimming cost V 4 bases and J 4 bases, with 8 bases left between them. Germline-derived CDR1 and CDR2 are LGHDT and YNNKEL (reference sequence). There are 14 residues in the CDR3. Written as DNA, the CDR3 is TGTGCCAGCAGCCCGGGACTTTATAATTCACCCCTCCACTTT. Translated: CASSPGLYNSPLHF.

The chain employs TRBV6-4 and TRBJ2-1, with 14 positions matching TRBD2. V dropped 5 bases and J dropped 10; count of bases not matched to a gene: 10. Germline V gene sequence: CDR1 MRHNA, CDR2 SNTAGT. The CDR3 has 16 amino acids. Here the CDR3 DNA reads TGTGCCAGCAGTACGACTAGCGGGGGGGCCCGGAGCGAGCAGTTCTTC. Translating it yields CASSTTSGGARSEQFF.

The chain couples TRBV5-1 to TRBJ2-5, with a tentative D call TRBD2 (5 bases). Germline assignment: CDR1 SGHRS and CDR2 YFSETQ. The CDR3 has 16 amino acids. Trimming took 0 bases from V and 4 from J, leaving 16 bases between them. DNA of the CDR3: TGCGCCAGCAGCTTGGTTCCACTAGAGGGTGGAGAGACCCAGTACTTC. The encoded protein is CASSLVPLEGGETQYF. The variable domain in full, completed from reference TRBV5-1 and TRBJ2-5, reads KAGVTQTPRYLIKTRGQQVTLSCSPISGHRSVSWYQQTPGQGLQFLFEYFSETQRNKGNFPGRFSGRQFSNSRSEMNVSTLELGDSALYLCASSLVPLEGGETQYFGPGTRLLVL.

The chain couples TRBV28 to TRBJ1-1, with a possible D match to TRBD1 (5 bases). Looked up from germline, CDR1 is MDHEN and CDR2 is SYDVKM. CDR3 size: 12 residues. V was shortened by 6 bases and J by 7 bases, with 12 bases between the two germline ends. The CDR3 loop reads CASRQGWDEAFF. The CDR3 DNA sequence: TGTGCCAGCAGGCAGGGTTGGGATGAAGCTTTCTTT.

DNA for the CDR3: TGTGCCAGCAGCCGCCTGGGACAGAAGAACACTGAAGCTTTCTTT. Translation: CASSRLGQKNTEAFF. This chain links TRBV21-1 with TRBJ1-1; no DNA check was done on the table's D call, TRBD1. TRBV21-1 is labeled a pseudogene. There are 15 residues in the CDR3.

This sequence joins TRBV3-1 (or the pseudogene TRBV3-2) and TRBJ2-1; 9 positions match TRBD1. The CDR3 has 14 amino acids. Germline V gene lookup returns CDR1 LGHDT and CDR2 YNNKEL (reference sequence). The J segment lost 6 bases and the V segment lost 4 bases, leaving 4 bases of the junction unmatched. The CDR3 region has the DNA TGTGCCAGCAGCCCTTTGGGACAGGGCAATGAGCAGTTCTTC. It specifies CASSPLGQGNEQFF.

CDR3 protein: CSAQGSTEAFF. CDR3 bases: TGCAGCGCACAGGGGAGCACTGAAGCTTTCTTT. The rearrangement uses TRBV29-1 and TRBJ1-1, with 7 bases lining up with TRBD1. The germline V gene encodes CDR1 SQVTM and CDR2 ANQGSEA. J lost 4 bases, V lost 7 bases, and 3 bases had no gene match. The CDR3 runs to 11 residues.

The CDR3, as DNA: TGTGCCAGCAGCCCGGCGGTAACTAGCGTGGAGACCCAGTACTTC. Residues: CASSPAVTSVETQYF. V and J are TRBV5-4 and TRBJ2-5, with 7 nucleotides matching TRBD2. From germline, CDR1 is SGHNT and CDR2 YYREEE (reference sequence). Trimming at V came to 4 bases and at J to 5 bases, leaving 11 bases not matched to a gene. This CDR3 spans 15 amino acids.